The source of this T cell receptor (beta chain) is a study of OX40 agonist ivuxolimab in advanced cancers. Study-level information: Patients with prior anti-PD-1, anti-PD-L1 or anti-CTLA-4 therapy were eligible; about 41% had some.

Trimming removed 9 bases from V and 4 bases from J; junction bases left unmatched: 11. The CDR3 loop spans 15 amino acids. CDR1 and CDR2 (germline): LNHDA, SQIVND (reference sequence). Clones were sequenced by immunoSEQ multiplex PCR, and TCRdb holds only the in-frame ones, with some missing. Seen here are 50,000 to 65,000 clones, about 91% observed once, and the top ten hold 2.5% to 3%. V and J are TRBV19 and TRBJ2-2; 7 bases are a match to TRBD1. The input for sequencing was CD4+ or CD8+ T cells sorted from blood, taken in a trial of the OX40 agonist ivuxolimab. This clonotype was obtained from an adult with an advanced solid tumor such as melanoma, head and neck, liver or kidney cancer. The CDR3 bases are TGTGCCAGCACCGCGAACCACAGGGGCACCGGGGAGCTGTTTTTT. Translated, it gives CASTANHRGTGELFF. The full variable domain, its missing parts supplied by reference TRBV19 and TRBJ2-2, is DGGITQSPKYLFRKEGQNVTLSCEQNLNHDAMYWYRQDPGQGLRLIYYSQIVNDFQKGDIAEGYSVSREKKESFPLTVTSAQKNPTAFYLCASTANHRGTGELFFGEGSRLTVL.